Following are 20 T cell receptor beta chains from one sample sequenced in a study of cytotoxic CD8 clonotypes in ibrutinib-treated CLL. Here immunoSEQ multiplex PCR was the method, and the copy in TCRdb shows in-frame clones only, minus some. The sample records about 50,000 clones, around 68% being singletons. The material was PBMCs, obtained after 12 months of ibrutinib treatment. Receptors were obtained from a human donor with chronic lymphocytic leukemia.

The chain combines TRBV5-1 with TRBJ1-1; 7 nucleotides line up with TRBD1. The V gene end was trimmed by 4 bases and the J gene end by 0 bases; junction bases not matched to a gene: 3. CDR1 is SGHRS, CDR2 YFSETQ, per germline. The CDR3 covers 14 residues. This CDR3 is CASSPGTVNTEAFF. CDR3 coding DNA: TGCGCCAGCAGCCCCGGGACAGTGAACACTGAAGCTTTCTTT.

This clone came up a few times. The chain links TRBV28 to TRBJ2-5, with D perhaps assigned TRBD1 or TRBD2 (5 bases each). The V gene's germline CDR1 is MDHEN and CDR2 SYDVKM. V was trimmed by 3 bases and J by 2 bases, leaving 16 bases between them. The CDR3 spans 16 residues. The CDR3 coding sequence is TGTGCCAGCAGTTTCCGAGGGACGGTGGGGCAAGAGACCCAGTACTTC. This translates into CASSFRGTVGQETQYF.

J is TRBJ2-2 and V is TRBV11-3; D uncertain. The CDR3 is 13 amino acids. Germline V CDR1 and CDR2: SGHNT, YENEEA. V shed 4 bases and J shed 7 bases, with 10 bases lying between them. CDR3 nucleotide sequence: TGTGCCAGCAGCTCCACCCTGGGCGGGGAGCTGTTTTTT. This codes for CASSSTLGGELFF.

V and J are TRBV6-9 and TRBJ2-1; 13 nucleotides align to TRBD2. Looked up from germline, CDR1 is MNHGY and CDR2 is SVAAGI. J gave up 7 bases and V 5 bases, and 11 bases lay outside the gene matches. CDR3 length: 17 amino acids. The CDR3 is CASSRYLGLAGPNEQFF. The DNA for the CDR3 is TGTGCCAGCAGTAGGTACTTGGGACTAGCGGGACCTAATGAGCAGTTCTTC.

This clone was counted between two and nine times. The chain uses TRBV7-2 and TRBJ2-3; D uncertain. CDR1 is SGHTA and CDR2 is FQGNSA in the germline V gene. The CDR3 is made up of 14 amino acids. V lost 4 bases and J lost 0, with 8 bases in between. The DNA for the CDR3 is TGTGCCAGCAGCTCCCTTGGTAGCACAGATACGCAGTATTTT. Its protein product is CASSSLGSTDTQYF.

The rearrangement links TRBV4-3 to TRBJ2-2; TRBD1 agrees at 7 bases. Germline CDR1 is LGHNA and CDR2 is YSLEER. V lost 2 bases and J lost 8; bases outside the gene matches: 5. The CDR3 is made up of 14 amino acids. The CDR3 spells CASSQLQGIGELFF. The CDR3 DNA sequence: TGCGCCAGCAGCCAACTACAGGGGATTGGGGAGCTGTTTTTT.

The V call is TRBV5-6, the J call TRBJ1-2, with 7 positions matching TRBD1. CDR3 size: 15 residues. The V gene's germline CDR1 is SGHDT and CDR2 YYEEEE. The J segment lost 6 bases and the V segment lost 2 bases, leaving 10 bases of the junction unmatched. The CDR3 spells CASSFPRPDRDGYTF. In DNA form, the CDR3 reads TGTGCCAGCAGCTTCCCTCGCCCAGACAGGGATGGCTACACCTTC.

V is TRBV4-1 and J is TRBJ2-1, with TRBD2 matching over 9 bases. The CDR3 is 16 amino acids. Germline CDR1 and CDR2: MGHRA and YSYEKL. Trimming took 2 bases from V and 4 from J; bases not matched to a gene: 6. The CDR3 DNA is TGCGCCAGCAGCCAAATCCTGACTAGCGGTTACAATGAGCAGTTCTTC. Translation gives CASSQILTSGYNEQFF.

This chain connects TRBV5-1 to TRBJ2-1, with a tentative D call TRBD2 (6 bases). The CDR3 is made up of 15 amino acids. Germline-derived CDR1 and CDR2 are SGHRS and YFSETQ. With 3 bases removed from V and 0 bases from J, the gap between germline ends came to 10 bases. In DNA, the CDR3 is TGCGCCAGCAGCTCCGGACTAATCTCCTACAATGAGCAGTTCTTC. Translating it yields CASSSGLISYNEQFF.

The chain combines TRBV7-3 with TRBJ2-5; 12 bases fit TRBD2. The germline gives CDR1 SGHTA, CDR2 FQGTGA. Trimming took 5 bases from V and 4 from J; bases not matched to a gene: 2. This CDR3 has 14 amino acids. The CDR3 nucleotides are TGTGCCAGCAGCGAACTAGCGGGAGGAGAGACCCAGTACTTC. This sequence encodes CASSELAGGETQYF.

The chain combines TRBV7-8 with TRBJ2-7; no firm D call. Per germline, CDR1 SGHVS and CDR2 FQNEAQ. V gave up 0 bases and J gave up 0 bases, with 6 bases separating them. This CDR3 contains 14 residues. CDR3 sequence (DNA): TGTGCCAGCAGCTTAGCCGCCAACTCCTACGAGCAGTACTTC. This codes for CASSLAANSYEQYF.

This clone was seen more than once but under ten times. The germline gene is not matched at one end of the junction; a read error may be the cause. The chain links TRBV19 to TRBJ1-2, with D uncertain. The CDR3 sequence is 11 residues long. Germline CDR1 reads LNHDA; CDR2 reads SQIVND (reference sequence). The CDR3 nucleotides are TGTGCCAGTAGTTCCCATGACCGGGCCTCCTTC. Translated: CASSSHDRASF.

This clone was observed a single time. This rearrangement joins TRBV13 to TRBJ2-3; weak D call: TRBD2 (6 bases). Trimming shortened V by 8 bases and J by 6 bases, and 18 bases separated the two germline ends. Germline CDR1 reads PRHDT; CDR2 reads FYEKMQ (reference sequence). This CDR3 contains 14 residues. This CDR3 is CASFSSMGRDTQYF. As DNA, the CDR3 is TGTGCCAGCTTTTCGAGTATGGGGAGGGATACGCAGTATTTT.

The rearrangement links TRBV2 to TRBJ2-2, with a possible D match to TRBD2 (7 bases). Trimming stripped 7 bases from V and 7 bases from J, with 22 bases between. There are 16 residues in the CDR3. Germline assignment: CDR1 SNHLY and CDR2 FYNNEI. CDR3 bases: TGTGCCAGCACCCTCCGGGGGCGGGAGACGGGCGGGGAGCTGTTTTTT. Translation: CASTLRGRETGGELFF.

Written as DNA, the CDR3 is TGTGCCAGTAGAAGGTTAGCGGCTAGCACAGATACGCAGTATTTT. As protein: CASRRLAASTDTQYF. The chain links TRBV19 to TRBJ2-3, with a weak D call TRBD2 (6 bases). V was pared by 6 bases and J by 0 bases, with 13 bases between. Germline CDR1 LNHDA, CDR2 SQIVND (reference sequence). The CDR3 runs to 15 residues. Using reference TRBV19 and TRBJ2-3 for the parts outside the CDR3, the full variable domain is DGGITQSPKYLFRKEGQNVTLSCEQNLNHDAMYWYRQDPGQGLRLIYYSQIVNDFQKGDIAEGYSVSREKKESFPLTVTSAQKNPTAFYLCASRRLAASTDTQYFGPGTRLTVL.

The chain recombines TRBV19 with TRBJ2-2, with no clear D. The CDR3 is 15 amino acids. Germline CDR1 and CDR2: LNHDA and SQIVND (reference sequence). V lost 5 bases, J lost 2 bases, and 12 bases lay in between. The CDR3, as DNA: TGTGCCAGTAGTCTACTCCTGACCAACACCGGGGAGCTGTTTTTT. This encodes CASSLLLTNTGELFF.

The rearrangement joins TRBV19 to TRBJ2-7; D is undetermined. Deletions cut 2 bases from V and 0 bases from J, with 14 bases between. The germline CDR1 and CDR2 sequences are LNHDA and SQIVND (reference sequence). The CDR3 length is 16 residues. CDR3 loop: CASSISGPLNSYEQYF. CDR3 coding DNA: TGTGCCAGTAGTATATCCGGGCCACTAAACTCCTACGAGCAGTACTTC. The full variable domain, completed using reference TRBV19 and TRBJ2-7, is DGGITQSPKYLFRKEGQNVTLSCEQNLNHDAMYWYRQDPGQGLRLIYYSQIVNDFQKGDIAEGYSVSREKKESFPLTVTSAQKNPTAFYLCASSISGPLNSYEQYFGPGTRLTVT.

The CDR3 sequence is CASSLVDEQYF. In nucleotides, the CDR3 is TGTGCCAGCAGCTTAGTGGACGAGCAGTACTTC. The V call is TRBV7-9, the J call TRBJ2-7; D call uncertain. V was pared by 1 base and J by 5 bases, with 3 bases between. Germline loops: CDR1 SEHNR, CDR2 FQNEAQ (reference sequence). The CDR3 length is 11 residues.

This clone was found once. This sequence joins TRBV5-4 and TRBJ2-7; possibly TRBD2 for D (6 bases). V lost 0 bases to trimming and J lost 2 bases, with 15 bases between them. Germline assignment: CDR1 SGHNT and CDR2 YYREEE (reference sequence). This CDR3 contains 16 residues. The CDR3 DNA sequence: TGTGCCAGCAGCTTGGGCCTGGCTAGCGAGACCTACGAGCAGTACTTC. Protein product: CASSLGLASETYEQYF.

This clone came up a few times. The V and J genes are TRBV13 and TRBJ1-2; D unresolved. V was trimmed by 5 bases and J by 0 bases, leaving 7 bases between them. The length of the CDR3 is 13 residues. Germline CDR1 PRHDT, CDR2 FYEKMQ (reference sequence). The DNA of the CDR3 is TGTGCCAGCAGCCTCGGGGCTAACTATGGCTACACCTTC. Translating it yields CASSLGANYGYTF.